This T cell receptor (beta chain) was documented in a study of Ad26.COV2.S vaccination and SARS-CoV-2 variants. Study-wide points: Comparability of non-spike TCR breadth was observed across vaccine and placebo recipients. Reportedly, spike-specific CD8+ and CD4+ T cell responses achieved substantial breadth once vaccination had taken place.

Treatment described: 15 to 20 received Ad26.COV2.S at low or high dose, single or two shots; about five received placebo; per-sample allocation not given. Specimens were obtained on day 63 following the first vaccine or placebo injection. A Boston adult aged 18-55 years was the donor. The germline gives CDR1 SGHRS, CDR2 YFSETQ. The V gene end was trimmed by 4 bases and the J gene end by 4 bases; junction bases not matched to a gene: 6. The CDR3 has 15 residues. TCRdb keeps only in-frame clones here, not all; method: immunoSEQ multiplex PCR. The sample has some 640,000 clones, 89% seen once. With respect to this clone: Its antigen is not known.

The V call is TRBV5-1, the J call TRBJ2-2; 8 positions agree with TRBD1. The TCR was taken from a person between 18 and 60 years old who received the Ad26.COV2.S COVID-19 vaccine or a placebo. The input for sequencing was peripheral blood, taken in a trial of Ad26.COV2.S vaccine versus placebo. The CDR3 spells CASSGPQGGTGELFF. The CDR3 DNA sequence: TGCGCCAGCAGCGGCCCACAGGGGGGCACCGGGGAGCTGTTTTTT.